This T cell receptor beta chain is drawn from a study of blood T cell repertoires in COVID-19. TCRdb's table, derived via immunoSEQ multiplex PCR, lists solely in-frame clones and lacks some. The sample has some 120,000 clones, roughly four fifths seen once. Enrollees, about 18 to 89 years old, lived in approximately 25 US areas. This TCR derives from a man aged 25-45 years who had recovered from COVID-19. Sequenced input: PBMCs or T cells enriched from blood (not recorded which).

In nucleotides, the CDR3 is TGTGCCAGCAGTGGACTAGCGGGGGGCATGCAAGAGACCCAGTACTTC. Its translation: CASSGLAGGMQETQYF. This sequence joins TRBV27 and TRBJ2-5, with 14 positions matching TRBD2. V trimming: 5 bases; J trimming: 2 bases; junction bases outside the gene matches: 4. The CDR3 covers 16 residues. The germline CDR1 and CDR2 sequences are MNHEY and SMNVEV (reference sequence).